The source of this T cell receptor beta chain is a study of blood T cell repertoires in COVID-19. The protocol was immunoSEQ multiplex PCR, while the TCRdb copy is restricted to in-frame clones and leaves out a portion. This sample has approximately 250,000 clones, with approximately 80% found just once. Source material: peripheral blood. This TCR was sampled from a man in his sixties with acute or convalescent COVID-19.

Written as DNA, the CDR3 is TGTGCCATCCGTACTAGCGGGAGTATCTACGAGCAGTACTTC. Encoded protein: CAIRTSGSIYEQYF. The chain links TRBV10-3 to TRBJ2-7; TRBD2 agrees at 11 bases. V lost 8 bases to trimming and J lost 3 bases; unmatched junction nucleotides: 6. Germline lookup yields CDR1 ENHRY and CDR2 SYGVKD. The length of the CDR3 is 14 residues.